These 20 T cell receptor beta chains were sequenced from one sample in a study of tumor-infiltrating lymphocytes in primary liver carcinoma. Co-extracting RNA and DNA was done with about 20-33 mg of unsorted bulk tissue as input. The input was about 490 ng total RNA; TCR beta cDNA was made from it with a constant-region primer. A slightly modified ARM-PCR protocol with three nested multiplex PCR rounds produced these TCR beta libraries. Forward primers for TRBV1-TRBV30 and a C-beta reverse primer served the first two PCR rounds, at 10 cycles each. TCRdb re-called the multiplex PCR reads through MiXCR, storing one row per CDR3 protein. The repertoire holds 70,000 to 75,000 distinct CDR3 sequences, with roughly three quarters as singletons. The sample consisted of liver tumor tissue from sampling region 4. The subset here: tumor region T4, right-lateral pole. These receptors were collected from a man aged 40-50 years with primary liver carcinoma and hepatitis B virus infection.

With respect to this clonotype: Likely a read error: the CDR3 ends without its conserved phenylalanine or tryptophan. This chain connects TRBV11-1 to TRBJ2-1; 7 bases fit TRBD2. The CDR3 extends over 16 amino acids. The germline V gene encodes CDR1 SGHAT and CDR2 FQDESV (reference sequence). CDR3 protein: CVSSRLPGGGYNEQFL. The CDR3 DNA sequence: TGTGTCAGCAGCCGACTACCGGGAGGTGGGTACAATGAGCAGTTCTTA.

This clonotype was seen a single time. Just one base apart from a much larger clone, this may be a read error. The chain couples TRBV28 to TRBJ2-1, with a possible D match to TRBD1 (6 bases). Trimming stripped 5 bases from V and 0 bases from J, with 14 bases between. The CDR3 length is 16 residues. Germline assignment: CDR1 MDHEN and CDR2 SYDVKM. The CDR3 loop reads CASSIQDRHSYNEQFF. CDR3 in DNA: TGTGCCAGCAGTATTCAGGACAGACACTCCTACAATGAGCAGTTCTTC.

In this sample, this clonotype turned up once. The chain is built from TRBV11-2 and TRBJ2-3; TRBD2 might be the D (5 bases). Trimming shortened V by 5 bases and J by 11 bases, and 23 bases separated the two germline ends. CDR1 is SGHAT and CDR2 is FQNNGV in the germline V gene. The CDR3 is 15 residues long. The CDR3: CASSPLTPRGDGQYF. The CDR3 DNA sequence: TGTGCCAGCAGCCCTTTGACCCCACGGGGAGATGGGCAGTATTTT.

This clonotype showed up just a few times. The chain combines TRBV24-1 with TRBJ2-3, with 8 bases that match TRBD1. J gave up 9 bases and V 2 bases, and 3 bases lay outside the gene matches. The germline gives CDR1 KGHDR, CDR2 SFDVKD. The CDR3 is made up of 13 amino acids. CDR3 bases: TGTGCCACCAGTGATTCCGACAGGGGCACGCAGTATTTT. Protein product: CATSDSDRGTQYF.

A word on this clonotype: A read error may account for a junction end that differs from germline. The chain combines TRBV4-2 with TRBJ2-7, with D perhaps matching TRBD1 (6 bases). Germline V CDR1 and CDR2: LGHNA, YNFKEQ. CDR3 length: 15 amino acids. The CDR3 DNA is TGTGCAAGCAGTCAAGTTGGGGACAATTCCTACGAGCAGTACTTC. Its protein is CASSQVGDNSYEQYF.

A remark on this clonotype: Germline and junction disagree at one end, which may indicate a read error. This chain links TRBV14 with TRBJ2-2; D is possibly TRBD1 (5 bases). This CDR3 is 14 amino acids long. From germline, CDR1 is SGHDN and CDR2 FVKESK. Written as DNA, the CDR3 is TGTGTCAGCAGACGTGCCAGGGACACCGGGGAGCTGTTTTTT. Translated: CVSRRARDTGELFF.

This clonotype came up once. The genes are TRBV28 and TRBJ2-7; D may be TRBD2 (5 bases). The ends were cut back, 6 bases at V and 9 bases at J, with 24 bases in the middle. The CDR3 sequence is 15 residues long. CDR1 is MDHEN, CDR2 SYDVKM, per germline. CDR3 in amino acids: CASSPIGGVESGQYF. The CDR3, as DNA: TGTGCCAGCAGCCCTATAGGAGGAGTTGAATCAGGGCAGTACTTC.

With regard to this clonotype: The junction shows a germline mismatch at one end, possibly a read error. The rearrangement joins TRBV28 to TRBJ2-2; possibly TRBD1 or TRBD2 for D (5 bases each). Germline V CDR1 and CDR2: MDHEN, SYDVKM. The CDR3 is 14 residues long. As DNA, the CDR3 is TGTGCCAGCAGTCCCGGGGTGGGGACCGGGGAGCTGCTTTTT. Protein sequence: CASSPGVGTGELLF. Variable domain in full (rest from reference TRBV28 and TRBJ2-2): DVKVTQSSRYLVKRTGEKVFLECVQDMDHENMFWYRQDPGLGLRLIYFSYDVKMKEKGDIPEGYSVSREKKERFSLILESASTNQTSMYLCASSPGVGTGELLFGEGSRLTVL.

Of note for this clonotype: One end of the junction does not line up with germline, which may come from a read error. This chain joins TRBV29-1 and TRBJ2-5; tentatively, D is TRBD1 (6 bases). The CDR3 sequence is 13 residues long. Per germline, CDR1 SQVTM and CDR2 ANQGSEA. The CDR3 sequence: CSLRPDSQGTQYF. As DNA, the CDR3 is TGCAGTCTACGACCGGACAGCCAAGGGACCCAGTACTTC.

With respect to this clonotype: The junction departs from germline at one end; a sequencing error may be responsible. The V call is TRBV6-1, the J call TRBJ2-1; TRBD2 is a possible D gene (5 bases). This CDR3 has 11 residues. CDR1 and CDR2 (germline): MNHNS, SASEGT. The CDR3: CASGSYNEQSF. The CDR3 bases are TGTGCAAGCGGCTCCTACAATGAGCAGTCCTTC.

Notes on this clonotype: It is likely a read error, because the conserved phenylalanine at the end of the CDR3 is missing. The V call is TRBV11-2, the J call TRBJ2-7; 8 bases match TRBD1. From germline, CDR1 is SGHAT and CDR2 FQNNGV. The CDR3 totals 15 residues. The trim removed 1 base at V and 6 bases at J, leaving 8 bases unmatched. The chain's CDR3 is CASSLGRGLACEQYL. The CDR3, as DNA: TGTGCCAGCAGCTTAGGCAGGGGGCTTGCCTGCGAGCAGTACTTG.

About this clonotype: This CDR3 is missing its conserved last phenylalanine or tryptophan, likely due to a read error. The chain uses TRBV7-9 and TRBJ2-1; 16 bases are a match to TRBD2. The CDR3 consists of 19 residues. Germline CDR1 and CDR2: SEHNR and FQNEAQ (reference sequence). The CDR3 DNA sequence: TGTGCCATCAGCACGATGGGACTAGCGGGAGGGCCGGTGTTGAATGAGCAGTTCTAC. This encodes CAISTMGLAGGPVLNEQFY.

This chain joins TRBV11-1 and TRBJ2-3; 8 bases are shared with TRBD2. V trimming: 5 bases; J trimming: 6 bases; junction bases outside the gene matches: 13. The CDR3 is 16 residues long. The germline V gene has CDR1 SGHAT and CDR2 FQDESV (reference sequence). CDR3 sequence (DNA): TGTGCCAGCAGCAAGGGACTAGTGGTTAGCAAGGATACGCAGTATTTT. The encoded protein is CASSKGLVVSKDTQYF.

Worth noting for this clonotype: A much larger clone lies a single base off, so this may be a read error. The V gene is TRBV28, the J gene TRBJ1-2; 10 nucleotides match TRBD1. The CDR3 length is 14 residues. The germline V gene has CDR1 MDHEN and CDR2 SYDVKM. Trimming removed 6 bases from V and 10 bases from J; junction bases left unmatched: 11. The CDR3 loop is CASRNPGQGSDYTF. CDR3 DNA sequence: TGTGCCAGCAGGAACCCGGGACAGGGGAGCGACTACACCTTC.

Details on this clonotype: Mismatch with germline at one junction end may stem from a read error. The CDR3 DNA is TGTGCCAGTAGTTACTCGCGGGGATGCGGCTCCTACAATGAGCAGTTCTTC. Protein product: CASSYSRGCGSYNEQFF. The V call is TRBV6-5, the J call TRBJ2-1; D possibly corresponds to TRBD2 (6 bases). Per the germline V gene, CDR1 is MNHEY and CDR2 is SVGAGI. This CDR3 is 17 amino acids long.

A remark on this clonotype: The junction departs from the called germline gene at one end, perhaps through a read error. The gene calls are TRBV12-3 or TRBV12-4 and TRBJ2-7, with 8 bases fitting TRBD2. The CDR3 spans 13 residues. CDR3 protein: CVSSLREAYEQYF. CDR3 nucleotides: TGTGTCAGCAGCTTGCGGGAGGCCTACGAGCAGTATTTC.

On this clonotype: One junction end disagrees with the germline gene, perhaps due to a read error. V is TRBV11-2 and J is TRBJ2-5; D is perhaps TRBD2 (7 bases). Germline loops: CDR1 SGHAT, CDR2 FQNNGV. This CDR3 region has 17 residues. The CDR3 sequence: CASNPGTLGGVGEAQHF. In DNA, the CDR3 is TGTGCCAGCAACCCTGGGACTTTAGGGGGGGTAGGGGAGGCCCAGCACTTC.

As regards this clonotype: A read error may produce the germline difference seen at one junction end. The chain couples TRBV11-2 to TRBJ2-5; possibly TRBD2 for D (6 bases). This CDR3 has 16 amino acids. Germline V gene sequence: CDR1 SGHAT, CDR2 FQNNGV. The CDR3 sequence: CANRSRDLAHQETRYF. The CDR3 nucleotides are TGTGCTAACAGATCCCGGGACTTGGCCCACCAAGAGACCCGGTACTTC.

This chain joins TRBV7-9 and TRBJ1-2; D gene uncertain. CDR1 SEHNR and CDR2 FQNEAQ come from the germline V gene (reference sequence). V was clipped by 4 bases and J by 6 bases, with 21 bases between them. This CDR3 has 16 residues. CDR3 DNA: TGTGCCAGCAGCTCAGCCCCTATAGGGCAAGGGAATGGCTACACCTTC. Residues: CASSSAPIGQGNGYTF.

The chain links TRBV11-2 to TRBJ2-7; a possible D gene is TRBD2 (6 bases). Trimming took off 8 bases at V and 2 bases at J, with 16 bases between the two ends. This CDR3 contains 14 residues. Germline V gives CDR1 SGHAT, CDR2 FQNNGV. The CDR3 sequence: CASLGGTLPYEQYF. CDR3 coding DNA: TGTGCCAGCCTCGGCGGGACCCTACCCTACGAGCAGTACTTC.